Each of the 24 T cell receptor beta chains below was sequenced from the same sample in a study of T cells in Graves' hyperthyroidism and ophthalmopathy. TCR beta CDR3 sequences were amplified from RNA transcripts. TCR CDR3 regions were first amplified by RT-PCR with HTBI primers. In TCRdb, the multiplex PCR reads were re-called with MiXCR into one record per CDR3 protein. Here the sample spans hundreds of thousands of distinct CDR3 sequences, nearly 45% being singletons. The sample taken for sequencing was peripheral blood or thyroid tissue (not recorded which). The receptors stem from an adult man with Graves' disease, either hyperthyroidism or ophthalmopathy (not recorded which).

The sample holds many counts of this clonotype. The junction differs from germline at one of its ends, possibly a read error. J is TRBJ1-3 and V is TRBV29-1, with D perhaps TRBD1 (5 bases). The germline V gene encodes CDR1 SQVTM and CDR2 ANQGSEA. This CDR3 spans 14 amino acids. The CDR3 coding sequence is TGCAGCTCCCGACAGTTCAGCTCTAGAAACACCATATATTTT. As protein: CSSRQFSSRNTIYF. Combining the CDR3 with reference TRBV29-1 and TRBJ1-3 gives the whole variable domain SAVISQKPSRDICQRGTSLTIQCQVDSQVTMMFWYRQQPGQSLTLIATANQGSEATYESGFVIDKFPISRPNLTFSTLTVSNMSPEDSSIYLCSSRQFSSRNTIYFGEGSWLTVV.

A few counts support this clonotype. This sequence joins TRBV7-8 and TRBJ2-7; no firm D call. Trimming removed 6 bases at V and 5 bases at J, with 20 bases between. This CDR3 spans 15 amino acids. Germline V gene data show CDR1 as SGHVS and CDR2 as FQNEAQ. The CDR3 DNA reads as TGTGCCAGCAGTTACTCGACGTGGGGATCCGACGAGCAGTACTTC. It translates to CASSYSTWGSDEQYF.

J is TRBJ1-1 and V is TRBV7-6, with TRBD1 matching 7 bases. Germline assignment: CDR1 SGHVS and CDR2 FNYEAQ. The trim removed 5 bases at V and 1 base at J, leaving 7 bases unmatched. This CDR3 has 15 amino acids. CDR3 nucleotides: TGTGCCAGCAGCCCGCAGGGGGGACCGAACACTGAAGCTTTCTTT. Translation gives CASSPQGGPNTEAFF. The complete variable domain, with remaining parts taken from reference TRBV7-6 and TRBJ1-1, reads GAGVSQSPRYKVTKRGQDVALRCDPISGHVSLYWYRQALGQGPEFLTYFNYEAQQDKSGLPNDRFSAERPEGSISTLTIQRTEQRDSAMYRCASSPQGGPNTEAFFGQGTRLTVV.

This clonotype was seen a handful of times. The genes are TRBV7-2 and TRBJ1-1; D is uncertain. The CDR3 is made up of 15 amino acids. Germline V gives CDR1 SGHTA, CDR2 FQGNSA. V was shortened by 2 bases and J by 0 bases, with 10 bases between the two germline ends. The CDR3 protein is CASSLKLGMNTEAFF. For the CDR3, the DNA is TGTGCCAGCAGCTTAAAATTGGGGATGAACACTGAAGCTTTCTTT.

The chain links TRBV11-2 to TRBJ1-5; D unclear. Germline V lookup: CDR1 SGHAT, CDR2 FQNNGV. With 0 bases removed from V and 8 bases from J, the gap between germline ends came to 11 bases. This CDR3 is 14 amino acids long. The DNA for the CDR3 is TGTGCCAGCAGCTTAGATCGGGGTCTTGAGCCCCAGCATTTT. Amino acid sequence: CASSLDRGLEPQHF.

This clonotype was seen a few times. The rearrangement uses TRBV10-3 and TRBJ1-4; no clear D gene. V was trimmed by 0 bases and J by 6 bases, leaving 8 bases between them. The V gene's germline CDR1 is ENHRY and CDR2 SYGVKD. CDR3 length equals 14 residues. The chain's CDR3 is CAISESHLDEKLFF. The CDR3 region has the DNA TGTGCCATCAGTGAGTCCCACCTCGATGAAAAACTGTTTTTT.

This clonotype was seen once. This chain joins TRBV29-1 and TRBJ2-7; D possibly corresponds to TRBD1 (7 bases). V was pared by 0 bases and J by 3 bases, with 21 bases between. Looked up from germline, CDR1 is SQVTM and CDR2 is ANQGSEA. CDR3 length: 17 residues. CDR3 DNA sequence: TGCAGCGTTGAAGATACGGAGGGGGCGGCGGAATTCTACGAGCAGTACTTC. Translation: CSVEDTEGAAEFYEQYF.

This sequence joins TRBV20-1 and TRBJ1-3; no firm D call. Germline-derived CDR1 and CDR2 are DFQATT and SNEGSKA (reference sequence). The CDR3 has 14 amino acids. V lost 1 base and J 3 bases, leaving 10 bases between the germline ends. CDR3 in DNA: TGCAGTGCTAGAGGGCAGAGCTTTGGAAACACCATATATTTT. It translates to CSARGQSFGNTIYF.

This clonotype came up a few times. The V and J genes are TRBV7-2 and TRBJ2-2, with TRBD1 matching over 10 bases. V gave up 6 bases and J gave up 9 bases; unmatched junction bases: 7. CDR1 SGHTA and CDR2 FQGNSA come from the germline V gene. The CDR3 runs 14 residues. CDR3: CASSPGTGVRELFF. Here the CDR3 DNA reads TGTGCCAGCAGTCCCGGGACAGGGGTCAGGGAGCTGTTTTTT.

The chain's CDR3 is CASSEGWDRTQYF. CDR3 sequence (DNA): TGTGCCAGCAGTGAAGGATGGGACAGGACCCAGTACTTC. V gene TRBV2 combines with J gene TRBJ2-5, with 7 bases identical to TRBD1. The CDR3 sequence is 13 residues long. The germline V gene encodes CDR1 SNHLY and CDR2 FYNNEI. J lost 7 bases, V lost 1 base, and 3 bases had no gene match.

The V gene is TRBV7-8, the J gene TRBJ1-4; 10 bases map to TRBD1. Germline V gene lookup returns CDR1 SGHVS and CDR2 FQNEAQ. V lost 5 bases and J lost 3; bases outside the gene matches: 6. The CDR3 spans 16 residues. The CDR3, as DNA: TGTGCCAGCAGCATGGGACAGGGGTCAGCTAATGAAAAACTGTTTTTT. Amino acids: CASSMGQGSANEKLFF.

The V call is TRBV9, the J call TRBJ2-5; TRBD2 matches 9 bases. The CDR3 has 16 amino acids. The germline gives CDR1 SGDLS, CDR2 YYNGEE. V trimming: 0 bases; J trimming: 7 bases; junction bases outside the gene matches: 10. The CDR3 DNA sequence: TGTGCCAGCAGCGTAGCGGTAGCGGGGGCAGAGGGGACCCAGTACTTC. The encoded protein is CASSVAVAGAEGTQYF.

The chain is built from TRBV7-2 and TRBJ1-1; no firm D call. The CDR3 loop spans 18 amino acids. Deletions cut 1 base from V and 2 bases from J, with 20 bases between. Germline V gene sequence: CDR1 SGHTA, CDR2 FQGNSA. For the CDR3, the DNA is TGTGCCAGCAGCTTAGTATATGACCCGTCAGAAGCTAACACTGAAGCTTTCTTT. It encodes CASSLVYDPSEANTEAFF.

The chain uses TRBV10-1 and TRBJ2-7; 7 bases are a match to TRBD1. Germline CDR1 reads WNHNN; CDR2 reads SYGVQD (reference sequence). The CDR3 has 15 amino acids. The junction had 6 bases not matched to a gene; V was cut back by 4 bases and J by 0 bases. The CDR3 DNA reads TGCGCCAGCAGTGCTAGAGGGGACAGCTCCTACGAGCAGTACTTC. This encodes CASSARGDSSYEQYF.

V and J are TRBV2 and TRBJ2-7, with 7 positions matching TRBD1. The V gene's germline CDR1 is SNHLY and CDR2 FYNNEI. CDR3 length equals 16 residues. V lost 5 bases, J lost 3 bases, and 13 bases stayed unmatched. The CDR3 region is CASSLDDRVLHYEQYF. The DNA of the CDR3 is TGTGCCAGCAGTCTAGACGACAGGGTACTTCACTACGAGCAGTACTTC.

This clonotype has ten or more counts. The chain is built from TRBV7-8 and TRBJ2-7, with TRBD2 identical over 13 bases. Trimming removed 5 bases from V and 4 bases from J; junction bases left unmatched: 2. CDR3 size: 14 residues. Germline V CDR1 and CDR2: SGHVS, FQNEAQ. In nucleotides, the CDR3 is TGTGCCAGCAGCATGACTAGCGGGAGGTACGAGCAGTACTTC. The encoded protein is CASSMTSGRYEQYF.

The chain combines TRBV24-1 with TRBJ2-6; D may be TRBD1 (6 bases). V dropped 3 bases and J dropped 11 bases, with 10 bases sitting between them. This CDR3 region has 13 residues. Germline CDR1 reads KGHDR; CDR2 reads SFDVKD. CDR3 region: CATSDPGGYVLTF. The CDR3 DNA is TGTGCCACCAGTGATCCTGGGGGCTACGTCCTGACTTTC.

As regards this clonotype: Mismatch with germline at one junction end may stem from a read error. The chain couples TRBV29-1 to TRBJ1-3, with TRBD1 matching over 9 bases. The CDR3 runs to 14 residues. Germline lookup yields CDR1 SQVTM and CDR2 ANQGSEA. CDR3 sequence reads: CSVEGTGSGNTTYF. The CDR3 nucleotides are TGCAGCGTTGAGGGGACAGGGTCTGGAAACACCACATATTTT.

The gene calls are TRBV10-3 and TRBJ1-1, with a possible D match to TRBD1 (5 bases). V was pared by 3 bases and J by 11 bases, with 22 bases between. The germline gives CDR1 ENHRY, CDR2 SYGVKD. CDR3 size: 15 residues. CDR3 DNA sequence: TGTGCCATCAGTGACGCGGCAGGGAGGCCGGACGGTGCTTTCTTT. It encodes CAISDAAGRPDGAFF.

This chain connects TRBV29-1 to TRBJ2-6, with D maybe TRBD2 (5 bases). The V gene's germline CDR1 is SQVTM and CDR2 ANQGSEA. This CDR3 has 16 amino acids. Trimming pared 7 bases from V and 4 bases from J, leaving 20 bases between. CDR3: CSAPRGNGRGANVLTF. The CDR3 DNA reads TGCAGCGCCCCGAGAGGGAACGGGCGGGGGGCCAACGTCCTGACTTTC.

The chain carries TRBV11-1 and TRBJ2-6; no reliable D call. V lost 5 bases to trimming and J lost 2 bases, with 10 bases between them. Germline values: CDR1 SGHAT, CDR2 FQDESV (reference sequence). The CDR3 spans 15 residues. The CDR3 loop reads CASSPRQPGANVLTF. The CDR3, as DNA: TGTGCCAGCAGCCCCCGGCAGCCTGGGGCCAACGTCCTGACTTTC.

This clonotype came up a few times. The chain is built from TRBV5-1 and TRBJ1-4; 11 bases fit TRBD1. CDR1 is SGHRS, CDR2 YFSETQ, per germline. This CDR3 is built from 15 residues. V lost 5 bases and J lost 4; bases outside the gene matches: 4. The CDR3 region has the DNA TGCGCCAGCAGAGGACAGGGGGCCGGTAATGAAAAACTGTTTTTT. Translated, it gives CASRGQGAGNEKLFF. The full variable domain, in which reference TRBV5-1 and TRBJ1-4 provide the parts outside the CDR3, is KAGVTQTPRYLIKTRGQQVTLSCSPISGHRSVSWYQQTPGQGLQFLFEYFSETQRNKGNFPGRFSGRQFSNSRSEMNVSTLELGDSALYLCASRGQGAGNEKLFFGSGTQLSVL.

This clonotype was detected only a few times. This chain uses TRBV25-1 with TRBJ1-5; maybe TRBD1 (5 bases). The CDR3 extends over 16 amino acids. V dropped 7 bases and J dropped 0 bases, with 16 bases sitting between them. Per germline, CDR1 MGHDK and CDR2 SYGVNS. CDR3 amino acids: CASTSGGTSSNQPQHF. CDR3 nucleotide sequence: TGTGCCAGCACCTCAGGAGGGACTTCTAGCAATCAGCCCCAGCATTTT.

This clonotype was observed a handful of times. V and J are TRBV2 and TRBJ2-7; no firm D call. This CDR3 has 13 residues. The germline V gene encodes CDR1 SNHLY and CDR2 FYNNEI. V was cut by 4 bases and J by 3 bases, with 10 bases left in between. In DNA form, the CDR3 reads TGTGCCAGCAGTGTGGTTAACGGCTACGAGCAGTACTTC. Translation gives CASSVVNGYEQYF.